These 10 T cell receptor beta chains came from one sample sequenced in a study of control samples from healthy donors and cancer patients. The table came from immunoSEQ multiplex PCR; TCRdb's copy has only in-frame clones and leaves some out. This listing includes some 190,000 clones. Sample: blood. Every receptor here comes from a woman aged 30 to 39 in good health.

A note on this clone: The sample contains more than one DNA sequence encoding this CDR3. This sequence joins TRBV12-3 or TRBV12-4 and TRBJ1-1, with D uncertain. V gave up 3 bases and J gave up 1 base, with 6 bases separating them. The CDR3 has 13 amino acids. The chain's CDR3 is CASSFSRNTEAFF. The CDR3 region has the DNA TGTGCCAGCAGTTTCTCCCGGAACACTGAAGCTTTCTTT.

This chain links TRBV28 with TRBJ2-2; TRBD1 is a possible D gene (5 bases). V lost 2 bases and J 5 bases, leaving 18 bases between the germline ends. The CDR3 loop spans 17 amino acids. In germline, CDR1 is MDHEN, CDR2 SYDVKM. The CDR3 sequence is CASSLGRRGVGTGELFF. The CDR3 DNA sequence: TGTGCCAGCAGTTTAGGAAGAAGGGGCGTTGGAACCGGGGAGCTGTTTTTT.

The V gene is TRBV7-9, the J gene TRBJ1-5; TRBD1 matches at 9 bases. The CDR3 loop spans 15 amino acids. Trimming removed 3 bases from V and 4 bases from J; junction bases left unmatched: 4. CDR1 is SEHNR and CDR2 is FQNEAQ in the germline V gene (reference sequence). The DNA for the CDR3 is TGTGCCAGCAGCTTGACAGGGGGAGGTAATCAGCCCCAGCATTTT. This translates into CASSLTGGGNQPQHF.

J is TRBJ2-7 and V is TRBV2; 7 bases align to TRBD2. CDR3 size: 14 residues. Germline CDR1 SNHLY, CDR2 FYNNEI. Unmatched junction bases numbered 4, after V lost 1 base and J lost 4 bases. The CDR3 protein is CASSEGTSAYEQYF. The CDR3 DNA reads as TGTGCCAGCAGTGAAGGGACTAGTGCTTACGAGCAGTACTTC.

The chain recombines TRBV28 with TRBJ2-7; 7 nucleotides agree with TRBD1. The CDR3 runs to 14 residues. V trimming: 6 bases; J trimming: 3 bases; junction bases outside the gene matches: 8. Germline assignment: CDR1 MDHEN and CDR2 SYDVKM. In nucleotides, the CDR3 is TGTGCCAGCAGCCCCAGGACAGGCCTCTACGAGCAGTACTTC. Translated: CASSPRTGLYEQYF.

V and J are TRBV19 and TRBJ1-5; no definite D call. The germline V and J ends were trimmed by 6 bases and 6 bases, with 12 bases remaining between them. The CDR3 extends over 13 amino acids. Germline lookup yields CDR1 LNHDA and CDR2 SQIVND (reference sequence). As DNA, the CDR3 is TGTGCCAGTAGGGCCGTGGAAAGTCAGCCCCAGCATTTT. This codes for CASRAVESQPQHF.

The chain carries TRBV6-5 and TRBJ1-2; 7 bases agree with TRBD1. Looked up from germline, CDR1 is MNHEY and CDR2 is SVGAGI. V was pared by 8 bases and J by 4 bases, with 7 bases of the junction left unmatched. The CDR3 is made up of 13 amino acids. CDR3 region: CASARGQFYGYTF. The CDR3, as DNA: TGTGCCAGCGCTAGGGGGCAATTCTATGGCTACACCTTC.

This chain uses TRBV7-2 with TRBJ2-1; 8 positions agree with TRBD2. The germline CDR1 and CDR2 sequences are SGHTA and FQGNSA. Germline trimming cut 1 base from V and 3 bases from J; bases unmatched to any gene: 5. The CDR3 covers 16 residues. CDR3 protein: CASSLDGGGGYNEQFF. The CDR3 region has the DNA TGTGCCAGCAGCTTAGACGGGGGGGGAGGCTACAATGAGCAGTTCTTC.

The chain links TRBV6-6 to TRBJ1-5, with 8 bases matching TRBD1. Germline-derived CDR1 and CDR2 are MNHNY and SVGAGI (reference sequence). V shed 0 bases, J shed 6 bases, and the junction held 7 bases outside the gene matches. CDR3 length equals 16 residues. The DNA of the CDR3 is TGTGCCAGCAGTTACTCCCAGACAACAGGGGGTCAGCCCCAGCATTTT. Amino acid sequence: CASSYSQTTGGQPQHF.

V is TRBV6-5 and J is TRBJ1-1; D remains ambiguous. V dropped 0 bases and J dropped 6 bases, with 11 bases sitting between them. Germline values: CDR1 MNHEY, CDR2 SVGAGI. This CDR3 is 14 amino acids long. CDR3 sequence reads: CASSYSGYHAEAFF. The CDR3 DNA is TGTGCCAGCAGTTACTCAGGGTATCACGCTGAAGCTTTCTTT.